Shown below are 9 T cell receptor beta chains from a single sample sequenced in a study of T cell responses to AZD1222 COVID-19 vaccine. Profiled with immunoSEQ multiplex PCR; TCRdb holds only in-frame clones, not every one. The table includes about 110,000 clones, about nine tenths detected once. The sequencing used peripheral blood, collected on day 0 of AZD1222 vaccination. The receptors here all came from an adult in good health.

The chain couples TRBV30 to TRBJ1-2; D may be TRBD1 (5 bases). Per germline, CDR1 GTSNPN and CDR2 SVGIG (reference sequence). V dropped 0 bases and J dropped 5 bases, with 10 bases sitting between them. The CDR3 has 13 amino acids. CDR3 nucleotide sequence: TGTGCCTGGAGTGTATCGCAGGGTTATGGCTACACCTTC. Protein: CAWSVSQGYGYTF.

The chain couples TRBV7-6 to TRBJ2-7; perhaps D is TRBD1 or TRBD2 (7 bases each). Trimming shortened V by 1 base and J by 3 bases, and 16 bases separated the two germline ends. The germline gives CDR1 SGHVS, CDR2 FNYEAQ. This CDR3 is built from 16 residues. This CDR3 reads CASSLGGGTDNYEQYF. Written as DNA, the CDR3 is TGTGCCAGCAGCTTAGGGGGGGGGACAGACAACTACGAGCAGTACTTC.

J is TRBJ1-2 and V is TRBV6-5; D may be TRBD1 (5 bases). The V end was cut by 7 bases, the J end by 5 bases, with 17 bases between. Germline assignment: CDR1 MNHEY and CDR2 SVGAGI. CDR3 length: 14 residues. The DNA of the CDR3 is TGTGCCAGCAACCCGGGGGGGTGGGATTATGGCTACACCTTC. It specifies CASNPGGWDYGYTF.

CDR3: CASRTGTPQETQYF. As DNA, the CDR3 is TGTGCCAGCAGGACCGGGACACCCCAAGAGACCCAGTACTTC. The chain combines TRBV5-8 with TRBJ2-5; possibly TRBD1 for D (6 bases). The CDR3 runs to 14 residues. Looked up from germline, CDR1 is SGHTS and CDR2 is YDEGEE. V was trimmed by 5 bases and J by 1 base, leaving 12 bases between them.

This chain connects TRBV5-1 to TRBJ2-2; the D gene is possibly TRBD1 (5 bases). Trimming cost V 4 bases and J 2 bases, with 15 bases left between them. CDR3 size: 16 residues. CDR1 is SGHRS, CDR2 YFSETQ, per germline. The CDR3 bases are TGCGCCAGCAGCCTTGGAGTACAGGCCAACACCGGGGAGCTGTTTTTT. As protein: CASSLGVQANTGELFF.

The chain is built from TRBV11-2 and TRBJ1-2, with D possibly TRBD1 on 6 matching bases. Per germline, CDR1 SGHAT and CDR2 FQNNGV. This CDR3 is 12 amino acids long. V lost 7 bases and J lost 7, with 13 bases in between. CDR3 in amino acids: CASNSGGAGYTF. For the CDR3, the DNA is TGTGCCAGCAACTCGGGGGGGGCTGGCTACACCTTC.

On this clone: The same CDR3 is also encoded by other DNA sequences in this sample. The chain carries TRBV2 and TRBJ1-4; the match to TRBD1 covers 7 bases. The CDR3 has 14 residues. Germline CDR1 reads SNHLY; CDR2 reads FYNNEI. With 7 bases clipped from V and 5 bases from J, the junction kept 7 bases outside the gene matches. CDR3 DNA: TGTGCCAGCATTCAAGGGACAGCAAATGAAAAACTGTTTTTT. This gives the protein CASIQGTANEKLFF.

This sequence joins TRBV4-3 and TRBJ1-2, with TRBD1 matching over 7 bases. J lost 4 bases, V lost 4 bases, and 9 bases had no gene match. Germline-derived CDR1 and CDR2 are LGHNA and YSLEER. This CDR3 is 15 amino acids long. CDR3 sequence (DNA): TGCGCCAGCAGCCCGAGCTCTACAGGGGTCTATGGCTACACCTTC. It yields the protein CASSPSSTGVYGYTF.

The gene calls are TRBV18 and TRBJ1-2; TRBD1 agrees at 10 bases. The CDR3 runs 15 residues. CDR1 and CDR2 from the germline V gene are KGHSH and LQKENI. J was trimmed by 7 bases and V by 2 bases; bases with no gene match: 7. The CDR3 region is CASSPNPGTGVGYTF. The CDR3 DNA follows: TGTGCCAGCTCACCAAACCCCGGGACAGGGGTTGGCTACACCTTC.